The text below deals with one T cell receptor (beta chain). The data originate from a study of cytomegalovirus exposure and HLA in healthy donors. Sequencing was performed with immunoSEQ multiplex PCR; in TCRdb, only in-frame clones are kept and a portion is missing. The sample holds some 86,000 clones, approximately 94% seen once. V was clipped by 4 bases and J by 4 bases; unmatched bases: 1. CDR1 is SEHNR and CDR2 is FQNEAQ in the germline V gene (reference sequence). The CDR3 spans 14 residues. Sequenced sample: PBMCs. This receptor was obtained from a woman aged 25 to 39 in good health and CMV-seronegative. The rearrangement links TRBV7-9 to TRBJ2-1; 10 nucleotides agree with TRBD2. The CDR3 nucleotides read TGTGCCAGCAGCTCGACTAGCGGGTACAATGAGCAGTTCTTC. Residues: CASSSTSGYNEQFF.